Given below is one T cell receptor (beta chain) in context. Antigen specificity is unknown. This sample was taken from a study of human T cells and chemical hapten exposure. Study observations and caveats: There was no change with DPC sensitization in TCRs above 1 in 1000 frequency.

CDR3 length: 13 amino acids. Trimming pared 5 bases from V and 0 bases from J, leaving 8 bases between. Per germline, CDR1 SGHTA and CDR2 FQGTGA. It was from unfractionated whole blood that total RNA was extracted. The library gave individual cDNA molecules unique molecular identifiers. Under the authors' procedure: Sample TCR totals centred on a median of roughly 96,000, ranging about 20,000 to 700,000. From the 5' RACE reads, TCRdb called clonotypes with MiXCR, one entry per CDR3 protein. Clone size and V and J calls follow TCRdb, not the original study. The table has roughly 110,000 distinct CDR3 sequences, roughly a fifth seen once.

The receptor's source is a human donor in good health. The gene calls are TRBV7-3 and TRBJ2-7; no definite D call. The CDR3 here is CASSRDNSYEQYF. The CDR3 DNA sequence: TGTGCCAGCAGCCGCGACAACTCCTACGAGCAGTACTTC.